The sequence of this T cell receptor beta chain was determined in a study of regulatory T cells in long-lasting Graves disease. Trimming removed 5 bases at V and 3 bases at J, with 7 bases between. The CDR3 covers 12 residues. Germline assignment: CDR1 LNHDA and CDR2 SQIVND (reference sequence). This clonotype was detected a few times. iRepertoire HTBI primers and Arm-PCR of CDR3 regions built TCR beta libraries. TCRdb called the multiplex PCR reads again in MiXCR, with one record for every CDR3 protein. The data show over 450,000 distinct CDR3 sequences, more than 10% seen once. Sample time point: newly diagnosed GD, antithyroid drugs for less than 3 months. Generation of the TCR library employed RNA extracted from PBMCs. The same specimen was also included in a second study, on T cells in Graves' hyperthyroidism and ophthalmopathy. From that report: Calling Graves' hyperthyroidism stable meant ophthalmopathy did not progress within 18 months.

The V call is TRBV19, the J call TRBJ1-2; no definite D call. The source was peripheral blood mononuclear cells (PBMCs), collected at new diagnosis, from a patient treated with antithyroid drugs. The clonotype was recovered from a woman in her 30s with Graves disease. In nucleotides, the CDR3 is TGTGCCAGTAGTTTTATAGACTATGGCTACACCTTC. Residues: CASSFIDYGYTF. Using reference TRBV19 and TRBJ1-2 for the parts outside the CDR3, the full variable domain is DGGITQSPKYLFRKEGQNVTLSCEQNLNHDAMYWYRQDPGQGLRLIYYSQIVNDFQKGDIAEGYSVSREKKESFPLTVTSAQKNPTAFYLCASSFIDYGYTFGSGTRLTVV.